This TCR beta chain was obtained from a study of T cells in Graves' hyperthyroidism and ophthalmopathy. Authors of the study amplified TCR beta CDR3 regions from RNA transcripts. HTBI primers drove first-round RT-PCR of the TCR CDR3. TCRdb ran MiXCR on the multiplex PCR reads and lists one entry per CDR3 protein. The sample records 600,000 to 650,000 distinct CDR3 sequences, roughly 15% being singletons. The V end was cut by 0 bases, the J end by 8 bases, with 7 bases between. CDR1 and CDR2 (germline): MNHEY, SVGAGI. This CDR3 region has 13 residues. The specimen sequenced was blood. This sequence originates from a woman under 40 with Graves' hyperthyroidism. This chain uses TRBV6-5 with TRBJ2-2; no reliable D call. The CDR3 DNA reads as TGTGCCAGCAGTTACTCGTCCGGAGGGGAGCTGTTTTTT. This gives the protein CASSYSSGGELFF.